This T cell receptor (beta chain) was profiled in a study of T cell repertoires in cytomegalovirus infection. At the level of the study: Shared public TCR beta signatures pointed to both CMV infection and a matching HLA type. Study-level points and caveats: Cumulative frequency (of public TCR beta family members) identified carriers of CMV plus the relevant HLA. In two of eight donors, the top clonotype was HLA-C-restricted CMV-specific.

As for this clonotype: The target antigen is unknown.

TCRdb reanalysed the reads using MiXCR and keeps one entry per CDR3 protein. The table shows around 530,000 distinct CDR3 sequences, with 26% occurring only once. Trimming cost V 5 bases and J 7 bases; bases outside gene matches: 5. Germline loops: CDR1 SQVTM, CDR2 ANQGSEA. The CDR3 has 13 amino acids. The chain recombines TRBV29-1 with TRBJ2-1; 10 positions agree with TRBD1. What was sequenced was PBMCs. The receptor comes from a human donor in good health (CMV status not recorded). Some clones in this sample may be carry-over from other donors' samples. CDR3 DNA sequence: TGCAGCGTTTCGGGACAGGGGATGAATGAGCAGTTCTTC. Amino acid sequence: CSVSGQGMNEQFF.